Listed here are 2 T cell receptor beta chains from one sample, sequenced in a study of regulatory T cells in long-lasting Graves disease. CDR3 regions were amplified by Arm-PCR using iRepertoire HTBI primers to build TCR beta libraries. TCRdb re-called the multiplex PCR reads with MiXCR, one entry per CDR3 protein. The table lists some 600,000 distinct CDR3 sequences, roughly 15% of them singletons. The time point: newly diagnosed GD, antithyroid drugs for less than 3 months. Isolated PBMC RNA provided the starting material for the TCR library. The sample was also reused in another study, on T cells in Graves' hyperthyroidism and ophthalmopathy.

The material sequenced was peripheral blood mononuclear cells (PBMCs), taken at new diagnosis, from a patient treated with antithyroid drugs. The receptors stem from a man aged 18 to 30 with Graves disease.

The chain uses TRBV30 and TRBJ1-2; 9 bases line up with TRBD1. Losses at the gene ends were 8 bases for V and 8 bases for J; bases not matched to a gene: 9. Germline loops: CDR1 GTSNPN, CDR2 SVGIG (reference sequence). CDR3 length: 12 amino acids. The CDR3 loop reads CARGGTGYGYTF. The CDR3 DNA is TGTGCCCGGGGGGGGACAGGGTACGGCTACACCTTC.

This chain joins TRBV29-1 and TRBJ2-1; TRBD1 matches at 8 bases. CDR1 and CDR2 (germline): SQVTM, ANQGSEA. This CDR3 contains 14 residues. The chain's CDR3 is CGGSGGRSYNEQFF. CDR3 bases: TGCGGCGGTTCAGGGGGCAGGTCCTACAATGAGCAGTTCTTC.